A selection of T cell receptor beta chains follows, all from one sample in a study of control samples from healthy donors and cancer patients. Measured with immunoSEQ multiplex PCR; TCRdb has only the in-frame clones, and not every one. This repertoire shows some 87,000 clones, 65% to 90% found once; its top ten account for more than 9%. Sequences were obtained from PBMCs. These receptor sequences come from a man in his sixties with head and neck cancer. CDR3s include the opening cysteine and the closing phenylalanine or tryptophan. The D gene is left open where the match is weak. Only part of the rows carry a size: once, few, many, or a class if the clone is expanded.

D: TRBD2
size: NA
J: TRBJ2-3
V: TRBV5-4
DNA: TGTGCCAGCAGACGTGATTTGACTGGACTAGCGGGAAGCACAGATACGCAGTATTTT
CDR3: CASRRDLTGLAGSTDTQYF

D: NA
size: NA
J: TRBJ2-7
V: TRBV11-2
DNA: TGTGCCAGCAGATCTGCGGCAGGGACCTACGAGCAGTACTTC
CDR3: CASRSAAGTYEQYF

D: NA
size: NA
J: TRBJ2-7
V: TRBV6-5
DNA: TGTGCCAGCAGTAGGTCCGTCTACGAGCAGTACTTC
CDR3: CASSRSVYEQYF

D: NA
size: NA
J: TRBJ1-4
V: TRBV27
DNA: TGTGCCAGCATTATTAATGAAAAACTGTTTTTT
CDR3: CASIINEKLFF

D: NA
size: NA
J: TRBJ2-2
V: TRBV28
DNA: TGTGTGGCCGGGCGGCCAGGTCAAGGGGACACCGGGGAGCTGTTTTTT
CDR3: CVAGRPGQGDTGELFF

D: NA
size: NA
J: TRBJ2-7
V: TRBV28
DNA: TGTGCCAGCACCGTATCGGGCTCCCGAGGCGAGCAGTACTTC
CDR3: CASTVSGSRGEQYF

D: NA
size: NA
J: TRBJ1-6
V: TRBV10-3
DNA: TGTGCCTCCAAGGGAGGGGGTGAGGGTAATTCACCCCTCCACTTT
CDR3: CASKGGGEGNSPLHF

D: TRBD1
size: few
J: TRBJ2-7
V: TRBV6-2/TRBV6-3
DNA: TGTGCCAGCAGTTACGACAGGGGCGAGCAGTACTTC
CDR3: CASSYDRGEQYF

D: TRBD2
size: NA
J: TRBJ2-5
V: TRBV5-1
DNA: TGCGCCAGCAGCTTGGAGGGACTAGGGCCCCAAGAGACCCAGTACTTC
CDR3: CASSLEGLGPQETQYF

D: NA
size: NA
J: TRBJ2-3
V: TRBV27
DNA: TGTGCCAGCAGTCTAATATCGGGGGATACGCAGTATTTT
CDR3: CASSLISGDTQYF

D: NA
size: NA
J: TRBJ2-1
V: TRBV4-1
DNA: TGCGCCAGCAGCCCTCGGGACTGGCGCTCCTACAATGAGCAGTTCTTC
CDR3: CASSPRDWRSYNEQFF

D: NA
size: NA
J: TRBJ2-7
V: TRBV5-1
DNA: TGCGCCAGCAGCTTGGAGGTGGGCATGAGCTACGAGCAGTACTTC
CDR3: CASSLEVGMSYEQYF

D: TRBD1
size: NA
J: TRBJ2-3
V: TRBV7-9
DNA: TGTGCCAGCAGCCCTAACAGGGGACCGAAAGATACGCAGTATTTT
CDR3: CASSPNRGPKDTQYF

D: NA
size: NA
J: TRBJ2-2
V: TRBV27
DNA: TGTGCCAGCAGTTCGGGACTCCACACCGGGGAGCTGTTTTTT
CDR3: CASSSGLHTGELFF

D: TRBD2
size: NA
J: TRBJ2-7
V: TRBV7-9
DNA: TGTGCCAGCAGCACGGGGGGAGGGGAGCAGTACTTC
CDR3: CASSTGGGEQYF

D: TRBD2
size: NA
J: TRBJ2-3
V: TRBV19
DNA: TGTGCCAGTAGTGCCCCCGGGACTAGCGGTTTCACAGATACGCAGTATTTT
CDR3: CASSAPGTSGFTDTQYF

D: NA
size: NA
J: TRBJ2-3
V: TRBV5-1
DNA: TGCGCCAGCAGCTTGGCCGGGCGCGCAGGGACGGATACGCAGTATTTT
CDR3: CASSLAGRAGTDTQYF

D: NA
size: NA
J: TRBJ2-5
V: TRBV5-4
DNA: TGTGCCAGCAGCTTGGAGGGGACAGAGACCCAGTACTTC
CDR3: CASSLEGTETQYF

D: NA
size: NA
J: TRBJ2-5
V: TRBV7-9
DNA: TGTGCCAGCAGCTCGTCGGGCCTCAGGGGGACCCAGTACTTC
CDR3: CASSSSGLRGTQYF

D: NA
size: NA
J: TRBJ2-1
V: TRBV3-1/TRBV3-2
DNA: TGTGCCAGCAGCCCTTTGACTGAAAATGAGCAGTTCTTC
CDR3: CASSPLTENEQFF

D: TRBD2
size: NA
J: TRBJ2-3
V: TRBV7-2
DNA: TGTGCCAGCAGCCAACGACTAGCGGGAGCATCAGATACGCAGTATTTT
CDR3: CASSQRLAGASDTQYF

D: NA
size: NA
J: TRBJ1-2
V: TRBV7-2
DNA: TGTGCCAGCAGCACGAGGACGCGGTCCGATTCCTATGGCTACACCTTC
CDR3: CASSTRTRSDSYGYTF

D: TRBD1
size: few
J: TRBJ2-7
V: TRBV6-5
DNA: TGTGCCAGCAGCTGGACAGGGAACCCCTACGAGCAGTACTTC
CDR3: CASSWTGNPYEQYF

D: NA
size: NA
J: TRBJ2-1
V: TRBV24-1
DNA: TGTGCCACCAGTACAGCCGGGAGCTCCTACAATGAGCAGTTCTTC
CDR3: CATSTAGSSYNEQFF

D: NA
size: once
J: TRBJ1-1
V: TRBV6-5
DNA: TGTGCCACCTCAGAGACGGGGAACACTGAAGCTTTCTTT
CDR3: CATSETGNTEAFF

D: NA
size: few
J: TRBJ2-5
V: TRBV4-1
DNA: TGCGCCAGCAGCCAAGTGGTCAGTAAAACAGGGGAGACCCAGTACTTC
CDR3: CASSQVVSKTGETQYF

D: TRBD2
size: NA
J: TRBJ2-7
V: TRBV27
DNA: TGTGCCAGCCAGGGAGGTCTAGCGGGAGGGTACGAGCAGTACTTC
CDR3: CASQGGLAGGYEQYF

D: NA
size: NA
J: TRBJ1-5
V: TRBV7-6
DNA: TGTGCCAGCAGCTTGGGGGACTTTGGCAATCAGCCCCAGCATTTT
CDR3: CASSLGDFGNQPQHF

D: TRBD2
size: NA
J: TRBJ2-2
V: TRBV28
DNA: TGTGCCAGCACCCCTACACGAGCGGGAGGGACCGGGGAGCTGTTTTTT
CDR3: CASTPTRAGGTGELFF

D: NA
size: NA
J: TRBJ1-5
V: TRBV19
DNA: TGTGCCAGTAGTATTGAACAGGGAAATCAGCCCCAGCATTTT
CDR3: CASSIEQGNQPQHF

D: TRBD2
size: NA
J: TRBJ2-2
V: TRBV19
DNA: TGTGCCAGTAGCCAGAAGAGGACTAGCGGGACCACCGGGGAGCTGTTTTTT
CDR3: CASSQKRTSGTTGELFF

D: NA
size: NA
J: TRBJ1-4
V: TRBV7-6
DNA: TGTGCCAGCAGCTTCGCCGCCGTCCCTGCTGAAAAACTGTTTTTT
CDR3: CASSFAAVPAEKLFF

D: TRBD1
size: NA
J: TRBJ2-7
V: TRBV5-1
DNA: TGCGCCAGCAGCTCGGGACAGGACCCCTACGAGCAGTACTTC
CDR3: CASSSGQDPYEQYF

D: TRBD1
size: NA
J: TRBJ2-7
V: TRBV2
DNA: TGTGCCAGCGCCCGGACAGGGCCAAACCCCGAGCAGTACTTC
CDR3: CASARTGPNPEQYF

D: NA
size: NA
J: TRBJ2-2
V: TRBV6-6
DNA: TGTGCCAGCAGTAGCGGGCAGAACACCGGGGAGCTGTTTTTT
CDR3: CASSSGQNTGELFF

D: TRBD1
size: NA
J: TRBJ2-3
V: TRBV3-1/TRBV3-2
DNA: TGTGCCAGCAGACCCCTCGACAGGGCGGATACGCAGTATTTT
CDR3: CASRPLDRADTQYF

D: NA
size: NA
J: TRBJ2-7
V: TRBV11-3
DNA: TGTGCCAGCAGCCCCCCGGGCTCCTACGAGCAGTACTTC
CDR3: CASSPPGSYEQYF

D: TRBD2
size: once
J: TRBJ2-1
V: TRBV9
DNA: TGTGCCAGCACCCGAGGAGCGGGAGGGTCTAATGAGCAGTTCTTC
CDR3: CASTRGAGGSNEQFF

D: TRBD2
size: NA
J: TRBJ2-3
V: TRBV28
DNA: TGTGCCAGCACCGTAGCGGGAGCTAGCACAGATACGCAGTATTTT
CDR3: CASTVAGASTDTQYF

D: NA
size: NA
J: TRBJ2-5
V: TRBV3-1/TRBV3-2
DNA: TGTGCCAGCAGCCAAGCAGACGCCGCCGAAGACTTC
CDR3: CASSQADAAEDF

D: NA
size: NA
J: TRBJ2-4
V: TRBV3-1/TRBV3-2
DNA: TGTGCCAGCAGCGCTGTGGGGGGGCCCAAAAACATTCAGTACTTC
CDR3: CASSAVGGPKNIQYF

D: TRBD2
size: NA
J: TRBJ2-7
V: TRBV7-2
DNA: TGTGCCAGCCGCGCGGGGGGGGGCGGATACGGCCAGTACTTC
CDR3: CASRAGGGGYGQYF

D: NA
size: once
J: TRBJ2-1
V: TRBV7-9
DNA: TGTGCCAGCAGCTTAGTTGAGACCGGGCAGTTCTTC
CDR3: CASSLVETGQFF

D: NA
size: few
J: TRBJ2-1
V: TRBV4-1
DNA: TGCGCCAGCAGCCCCCCGTTACGCCGTGGTGCGGCGGGACTCTACAATGAGCAGTTCTTC
CDR3: CASSPPLRRGAAGLYNEQFF

D: NA
size: NA
J: TRBJ2-7
V: TRBV6-1
DNA: TGTGCCAGCAGTGAAGAATTTTGGGGTGGGGGCTCCTACGAGCAGTACTTC
CDR3: CASSEEFWGGGSYEQYF

D: NA
size: NA
J: TRBJ1-1
V: TRBV5-6
DNA: TGTGCCAGCAGCTTCAATATGAACACTGAAGCTTTCTTT
CDR3: CASSFNMNTEAFF

D: TRBD2
size: once
J: TRBJ2-7
V: TRBV27
DNA: TGTGCCAGCAGTTCGATCGGGACTAGCGGTTACGAGCAGTACTTC
CDR3: CASSSIGTSGYEQYF

D: NA
size: NA
J: TRBJ2-7
V: TRBV20-1
DNA: TGCAGTGCTAGAGGGGGAGACGAGCAGTACTTC
CDR3: CSARGGDEQYF

D: NA
size: NA
J: TRBJ2-7
V: TRBV11-2
DNA: TGTGCCAGCAGTTCGAATTACGAGCAGTACTTC
CDR3: CASSSNYEQYF

D: NA
size: NA
J: TRBJ2-7
V: TRBV7-9
DNA: TGTGCCAGCAGCTTAGCAGGAGCTAGGTCCGAGCAGTACTTC
CDR3: CASSLAGARSEQYF

D: NA
size: NA
J: TRBJ2-7
V: TRBV4-1
DNA: TGCGCCAGCAGCCCCTCGCGCCTAACCTCCTACGAGCAGTACTTC
CDR3: CASSPSRLTSYEQYF

D: TRBD1
size: NA
J: TRBJ2-4
V: TRBV12-3/TRBV12-4
DNA: TGTGCCAGCAGTTTTAGGTTGACAGGGTTATACTTT
CDR3: CASSFRLTGLYF

D: TRBD2
size: NA
J: TRBJ2-1
V: TRBV6-5
DNA: TGTGCCAGCAGTTACAGTGGCGGGAGCTCCTACAATGAGCAGTTCTTC
CDR3: CASSYSGGSSYNEQFF